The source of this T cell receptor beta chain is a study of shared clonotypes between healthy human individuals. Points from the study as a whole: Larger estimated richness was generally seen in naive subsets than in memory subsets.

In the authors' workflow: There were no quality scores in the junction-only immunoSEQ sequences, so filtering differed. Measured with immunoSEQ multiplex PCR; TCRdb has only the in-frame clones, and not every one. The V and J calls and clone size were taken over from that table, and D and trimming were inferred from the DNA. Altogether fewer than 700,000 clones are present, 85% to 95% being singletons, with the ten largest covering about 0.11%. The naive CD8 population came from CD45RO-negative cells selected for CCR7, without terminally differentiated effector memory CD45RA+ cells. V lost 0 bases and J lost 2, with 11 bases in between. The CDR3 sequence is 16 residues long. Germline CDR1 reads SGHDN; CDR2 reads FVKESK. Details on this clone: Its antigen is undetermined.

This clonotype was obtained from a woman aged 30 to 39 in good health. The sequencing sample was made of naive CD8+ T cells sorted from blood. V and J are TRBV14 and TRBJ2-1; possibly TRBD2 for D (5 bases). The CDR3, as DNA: TGTGCCAGCAGCCAAGATAGGACTGACACCTACAATGAGCAGTTCTTC. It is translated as CASSQDRTDTYNEQFF.